This T cell receptor (beta chain) was profiled in a study of T cell changes during pregnancy in multiple sclerosis. Libraries were prepared by immunoSEQ multiplex PCR; TCRdb keeps only in-frame clonotypes and omits some of them. Among some 59,000 clones listed, less than 95% were seen once. Germline assignment: CDR1 ENHRY and CDR2 SYGVKD. V dropped 4 bases and J dropped 4 bases, with 13 bases sitting between them. The CDR3 is 14 amino acids. The rearrangement links TRBV10-3 to TRBJ2-5; TRBD2 is a possible D gene (6 bases). Sample: peripheral blood, taken in the third trimester of pregnancy. The sequence came from a female donor in good health, enrolled as a control in a pregnancy study. CDR3 nucleotides: TGTGCCATCAGTGGTCGTCAGGGACTAGAGACCCAGTACTTC. This gives the protein CAISGRQGLETQYF.